The source of this T cell receptor beta chain is a study of blood T cells in healthy people across ages. In its sample, this clonotype was seen a few times. Primed by a sample-barcoded 5' primer and a J-beta primer mix, a second PCR proceeded for 7 to 11 cycles. From the 5' RACE reads, TCRdb called clonotypes with MiXCR, one entry per CDR3 protein. Of approximately 810,000 distinct CDR3 sequences in the sample, 35% to 40% were seen once. Per germline, CDR1 SGHVS and CDR2 FQNEAQ. This CDR3 is 14 amino acids long. Unmatched junction bases numbered 11, after V lost 10 bases and J lost 5 bases. The authors drew around 11 milliliters of peripheral blood from each donor.

J is TRBJ2-1 and V is TRBV7-8; 7 bases agree with TRBD2. Sequenced material: blood. The source of this sequence is a man aged 18 to 30 in good health. The CDR3 protein is CAIQMGGGDNEQFF. The CDR3 bases are TGTGCCATCCAGATGGGTGGGGGGGACAATGAGCAGTTCTTC.